The subject of this entry is one TCR beta chain. Its antigen is not identified. This table comes from immunoSEQ multiplex PCR, and its TCRdb copy is limited to in-frame clones, with some not included. The table lists approximately 79,000 clones, less than 90% of them singletons. This sample stems from a study of OX40 agonist ivuxolimab in advanced cancers. Overall study findings and caveats: CD4+ and CD8+ blood T cells expanded clonally by week 6 at 0.1 to 3.0 mg/kg.

CDR1 LGHNA and CDR2 YSLEER come from the germline V gene. The V end was cut by 0 bases, the J end by 4 bases, with 22 bases between. The CDR3 runs to 19 residues. The sequencing used CD4+ or CD8+ T cells sorted from blood, collected in a trial of the OX40 agonist ivuxolimab. The rearrangement uses TRBV4-3 and TRBJ1-3; no definite D call. The TCR comes from an adult with an advanced solid tumor such as melanoma, head and neck, liver or kidney cancer. The DNA of the CDR3 is TGCGCCAGCAGCCAAGAAGTGAATCTCCAGGATGGTGACGGAAACACCATATATTTT. Residues: CASSQEVNLQDGDGNTIYF.